This T cell receptor beta chain was observed in a study of blood T cells in healthy people across ages. PCR was performed a second time for about 7 to 11 cycles using a sample-barcoded 5' primer and a J-beta primer mix. TCRdb reanalysed the 5' RACE reads using MiXCR and keeps one entry per CDR3 protein. The table shows about 780,000 distinct CDR3 sequences, with 46% occurring only once. The length of the CDR3 is 16 residues. Losses at the gene ends were 2 bases for V and 3 bases for J; bases not matched to a gene: 7. Germline V gene lookup returns CDR1 SGHRS and CDR2 YFSETQ. The sequencing input was blood. The sequence derives from an elderly man in good health. V usage is TRBV5-1 and J usage is TRBJ1-4, with 7 bases fitting TRBD1. Here the CDR3 reads CASSFTTGVANEKLFF. The CDR3 DNA is TGCGCCAGCAGCTTCACCACAGGGGTGGCTAATGAAAAACTGTTTTTT.